The source of this TCR beta chain is a study of neurological immune-mediated disorders. This clonotype was seen repeatedly, ten times or more. Per sequencing run, 15-18 subjects together gave over 160 million TCR-beta sequences. Each CDR3 protein is one row after TCRdb ran MiXCR on the 5' RACE reads. The data show some 120,000 distinct CDR3 sequences, roughly 3.4% seen once. V lost 5 bases, J lost 6 bases, and 11 bases lay in between. Germline V lookup: CDR1 SGHTA, CDR2 FQGNSA. This CDR3 spans 13 amino acids. This chain uses TRBV7-2 with TRBJ2-1; D not resolved. The TCR comes from a woman aged 25 to 39 with multiple sclerosis. Sequences were obtained from PBMCs. CDR3 amino acids: CASSVSSSNEQFF. CDR3 bases: TGTGCCAGCAGCGTTTCTAGTTCCAATGAGCAGTTCTTC.